This TCR beta chain was sequenced during a study of blood T cell repertoires in COVID-19. Study in general: PBMCs, B-cell-depleted T cells, or T cells provided the cDNA or gDNA that made up the material.

Libraries were prepared by immunoSEQ multiplex PCR; TCRdb keeps only in-frame clonotypes and omits some of them. The sample carries 25,000 to 35,000 clones, 80% to 90% recorded once. This CDR3 contains 17 residues. Germline V gene sequence: CDR1 LGHNT, CDR2 FRNRAP. The V and J ends lost 3 bases and 7 bases respectively, with 22 bases between them. The rearrangement joins TRBV12-5 to TRBJ2-1; tentative D call: TRBD2 (7 bases). The sample taken for sequencing was peripheral blood. This clonotype originated in a human donor with acute or convalescent COVID-19. The donor label of this sample is uncertain. CDR3 coding DNA: TGTGCTAGTGGTTTCGGCCTTGGACTAGAGAGGGGGAATGAGCAGTTCTTC. It codes for CASGFGLGLERGNEQFF.